Below are 5 T cell receptor beta chains sequenced from a single sample in a study of T cell changes during pregnancy in multiple sclerosis. The method was immunoSEQ multiplex PCR; TCRdb's version includes in-frame clones alone and lacks a portion of them. Of tens of thousands of clones listed, 75% to 95% were seen once; the top ten hold roughly 0.44%. This sample comprised CD4+ T cells from peripheral blood mononuclear cells, obtained in the second trimester of pregnancy. The receptors originated from a female donor with multiple sclerosis, enrolled in a pregnancy study.

This clone has only a few counts. The gene calls are TRBV18 and TRBJ1-1; the match to TRBD1 covers 8 bases. J was trimmed by 3 bases and V by 5 bases; bases with no gene match: 8. Looked up from germline, CDR1 is KGHSH and CDR2 is LQKENI. The CDR3 loop spans 15 amino acids. In DNA form, the CDR3 reads TGTGCCAGCTCATTCGGACAGGGAGAATACACTGAAGCTTTCTTT. Its protein is CASSFGQGEYTEAFF.

The CDR3 here is CASRRQGRNTGELFF. The CDR3, as DNA: TGTGCCAGCAGGAGACAGGGGAGAAACACCGGGGAGCTGTTTTTT. The chain combines TRBV6-1 with TRBJ2-2; 8 bases map to TRBD1. CDR1 is MNHNS, CDR2 SASEGT, per germline. This CDR3 contains 15 residues. The V gene end was trimmed by 6 bases and the J gene end by 2 bases; junction bases not matched to a gene: 5.

This clone was recorded only once. The chain links TRBV7-2 to TRBJ1-5; 9 bases match TRBD1. Germline CDR1 reads SGHTA; CDR2 reads FQGNSA. The CDR3 is 16 amino acids. V trimming: 6 bases; J trimming: 2 bases; junction bases outside the gene matches: 8. DNA for the CDR3: TGTGCCAGCAGAGCCGGGACAGGGAGCGGCAATCAGCCCCAGCATTTT. Its protein product is CASRAGTGSGNQPQHF.

V and J are TRBV5-6 and TRBJ2-1; TRBD2 matches at 8 bases. This CDR3 contains 16 residues. CDR1 is SGHDT and CDR2 is YYEEEE in the germline V gene. Trimming at V came to 1 base and at J to 9 bases, leaving 12 bases not matched to a gene. The DNA for the CDR3 is TGTGCCAGCAGCTTGTCGTCTCTAACTAGCGGCACTGAGCAGTTCTTC. It specifies CASSLSSLTSGTEQFF.

The rearrangement uses TRBV7-9 and TRBJ1-1; TRBD1 matches at 7 bases. The ends lost 5 bases at V and 5 bases at J; junction bases unmatched: 5. CDR1 SEHNR and CDR2 FQNEAQ come from the germline V gene (reference sequence). The CDR3 extends over 13 amino acids. CDR3 residues: CASSVDRNTEAFF. CDR3 bases: TGTGCCAGCAGCGTGGACAGGAATACTGAAGCTTTCTTT.